Sequencing of this T cell receptor beta chain was carried out in a study of blood T cell repertoires in COVID-19. Looking at the study overall: Sources were T cells, B-cell-depleted T cells, or PBMCs; the material itself was cDNA or gDNA.

This table comes from immunoSEQ multiplex PCR, and its TCRdb copy is limited to in-frame clones, with some not included. There are roughly 270,000 clones in the sample; 70% to 90% occur only once, and approximately 8.5% lies in the top ten. The CDR3 extends over 17 amino acids. Germline V lookup: CDR1 KGHSH, CDR2 LQKENI. With 3 bases removed from V and 1 base from J, the gap between germline ends came to 15 bases. Sequencing used peripheral blood. The chain has TRBV18 and TRBJ2-2; a possible D gene is TRBD1 (5 bases). This receptor was taken from a man between 18 and 29 years old with active or convalescent COVID-19. The CDR3 coding sequence is TGTGCCAGCTCACCGGGGTCAGGGAAGAAGAACACCGGGGAGCTGTTTTTT. Translating it yields CASSPGSGKKNTGELFF.